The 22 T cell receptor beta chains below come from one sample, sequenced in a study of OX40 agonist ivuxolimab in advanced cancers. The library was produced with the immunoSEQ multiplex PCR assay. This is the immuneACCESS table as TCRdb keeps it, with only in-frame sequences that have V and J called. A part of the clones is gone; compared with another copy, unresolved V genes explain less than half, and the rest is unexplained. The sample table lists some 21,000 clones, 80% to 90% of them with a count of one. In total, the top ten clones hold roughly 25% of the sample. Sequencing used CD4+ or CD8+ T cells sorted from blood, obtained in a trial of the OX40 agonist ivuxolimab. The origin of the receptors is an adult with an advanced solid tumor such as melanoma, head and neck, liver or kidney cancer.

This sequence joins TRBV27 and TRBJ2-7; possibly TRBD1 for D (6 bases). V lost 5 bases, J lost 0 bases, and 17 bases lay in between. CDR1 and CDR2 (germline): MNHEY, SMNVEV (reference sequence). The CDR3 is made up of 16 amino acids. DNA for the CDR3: TGTGCCAGCAGTCTTAACAGGGCTCCTAGCTCCTACGAGCAGTACTTC. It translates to CASSLNRAPSSYEQYF.

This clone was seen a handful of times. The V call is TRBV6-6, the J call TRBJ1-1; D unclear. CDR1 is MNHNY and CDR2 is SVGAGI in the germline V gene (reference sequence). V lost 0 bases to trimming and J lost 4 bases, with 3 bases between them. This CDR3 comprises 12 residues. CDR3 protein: CASSYSTTEAFF. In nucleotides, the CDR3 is TGTGCCAGCAGTTACTCGACCACTGAAGCTTTCTTT.

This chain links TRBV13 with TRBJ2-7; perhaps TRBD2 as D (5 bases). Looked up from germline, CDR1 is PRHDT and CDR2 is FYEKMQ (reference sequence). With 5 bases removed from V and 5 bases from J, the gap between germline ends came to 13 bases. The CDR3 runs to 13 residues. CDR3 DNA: TGTGCCAGCAGCAGGTTGAGGGCGAACGAGCAGTACTTC. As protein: CASSRLRANEQYF.

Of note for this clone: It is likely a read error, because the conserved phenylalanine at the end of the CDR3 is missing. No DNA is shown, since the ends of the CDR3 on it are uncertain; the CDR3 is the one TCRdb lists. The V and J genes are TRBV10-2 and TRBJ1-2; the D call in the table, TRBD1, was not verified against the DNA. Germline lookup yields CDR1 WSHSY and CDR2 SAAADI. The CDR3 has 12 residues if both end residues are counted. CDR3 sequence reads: CASRKGGQGSLR.

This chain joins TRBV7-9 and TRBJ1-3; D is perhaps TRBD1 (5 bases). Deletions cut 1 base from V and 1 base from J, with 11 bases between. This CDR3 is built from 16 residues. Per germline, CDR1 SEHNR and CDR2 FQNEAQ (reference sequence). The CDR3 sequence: CASSLGGASSGNTIYF. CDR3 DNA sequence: TGTGCCAGCAGCTTAGGAGGGGCGAGTTCTGGAAACACCATATATTTT. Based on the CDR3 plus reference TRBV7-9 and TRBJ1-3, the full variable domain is DTGVSQNPRHKITKRGQNVTFRCDPISEHNRLYWYRQTLGQGPEFLTYFQNEAQLEKSRLLSDRFSAERPKGSFSTLEIQRTEQGDSAMYLCASSLGGASSGNTIYFGEGSWLTVV.

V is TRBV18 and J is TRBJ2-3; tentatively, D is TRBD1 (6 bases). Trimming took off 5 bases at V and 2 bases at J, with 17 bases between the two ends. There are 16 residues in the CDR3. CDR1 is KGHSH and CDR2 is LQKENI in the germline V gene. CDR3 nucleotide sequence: TGTGCCAGCTCATCGACCGGGACACCCCTCACAGATACGCAGTATTTT. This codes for CASSSTGTPLTDTQYF.

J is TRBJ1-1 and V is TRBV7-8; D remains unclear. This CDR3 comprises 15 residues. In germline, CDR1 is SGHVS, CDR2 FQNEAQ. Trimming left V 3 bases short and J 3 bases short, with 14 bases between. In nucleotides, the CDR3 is TGTGCCAGCAGCTTTTTAAGAGTTAGGGACACTGAAGCTTTCTTT. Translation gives CASSFLRVRDTEAFF.

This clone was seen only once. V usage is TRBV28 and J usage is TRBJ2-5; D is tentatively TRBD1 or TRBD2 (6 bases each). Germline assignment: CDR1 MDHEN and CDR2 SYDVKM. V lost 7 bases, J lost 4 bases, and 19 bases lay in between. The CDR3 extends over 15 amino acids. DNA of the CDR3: TGTGCCAGCAAAGGGGTTCGAGAGGGGGGAGAGACCCAGTACTTC. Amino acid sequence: CASKGVREGGETQYF.

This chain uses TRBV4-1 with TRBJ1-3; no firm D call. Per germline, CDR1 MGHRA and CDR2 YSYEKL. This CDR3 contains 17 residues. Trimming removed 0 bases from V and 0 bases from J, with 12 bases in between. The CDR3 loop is CASSQDVRTISGNTIYF. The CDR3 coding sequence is TGCGCCAGCAGCCAAGATGTGAGGACTATCTCTGGAAACACCATATATTTT.

In DNA form, the CDR3 reads TGTGCCAGCAGTAGAGCGGGGGGACTACAAACCTACGAGCAGTACTTC. As protein: CASSRAGGLQTYEQYF. This chain uses TRBV2 with TRBJ2-7; 9 nucleotides line up with TRBD2. With V trimmed by 5 bases and J by 2 bases, 10 bases remained unmatched. This CDR3 comprises 16 residues. Germline V lookup: CDR1 SNHLY, CDR2 FYNNEI.

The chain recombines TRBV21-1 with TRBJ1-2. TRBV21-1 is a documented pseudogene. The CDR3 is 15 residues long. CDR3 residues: CASSHEGGLCYGYTF. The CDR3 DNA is TGTGCCAGCAGTCATGAGGGGGGGCTTTGCTATGGCTACACCTTC.

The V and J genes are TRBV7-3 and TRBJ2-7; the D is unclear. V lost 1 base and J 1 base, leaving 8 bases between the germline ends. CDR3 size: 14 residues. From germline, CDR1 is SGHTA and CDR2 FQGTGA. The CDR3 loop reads CASSLMGGSYEQYF. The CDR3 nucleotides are TGTGCCAGCAGCTTAATGGGTGGATCCTACGAGCAGTACTTC.

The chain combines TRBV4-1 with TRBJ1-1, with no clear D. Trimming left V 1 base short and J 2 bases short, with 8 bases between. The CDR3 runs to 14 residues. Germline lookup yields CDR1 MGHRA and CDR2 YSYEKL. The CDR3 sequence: CASSQANGNTEAFF. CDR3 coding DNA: TGCGCCAGCAGCCAAGCCAACGGTAACACTGAAGCTTTCTTT.

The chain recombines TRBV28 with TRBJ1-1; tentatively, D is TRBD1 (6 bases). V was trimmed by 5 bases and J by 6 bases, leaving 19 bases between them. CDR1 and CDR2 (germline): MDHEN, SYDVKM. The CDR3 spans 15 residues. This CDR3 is CASSPTGTRTAEAFF. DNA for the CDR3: TGTGCCAGCAGTCCAACAGGGACACGAACCGCTGAAGCTTTCTTT.

The CDR3 DNA is TGTGCCAGCAGCCTAAACCCCCAGGGGGATACGCAGTATTTT. It is translated as CASSLNPQGDTQYF. This chain connects TRBV5-8 to TRBJ2-3; D may be TRBD1 (6 bases). This CDR3 contains 14 residues. Between the trimmed V and J ends, which lost 4 bases and 6 bases, there was a span of 15 bases. Per germline, CDR1 SGHTS and CDR2 YDEGEE.

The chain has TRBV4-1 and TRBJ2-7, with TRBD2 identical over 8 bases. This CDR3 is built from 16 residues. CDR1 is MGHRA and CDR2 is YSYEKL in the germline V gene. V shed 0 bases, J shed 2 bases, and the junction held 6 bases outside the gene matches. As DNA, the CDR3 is TGCGCCAGCAGCCAAGACTCGGGGGGGAAAACCTACGAGCAGTACTTC. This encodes CASSQDSGGKTYEQYF.

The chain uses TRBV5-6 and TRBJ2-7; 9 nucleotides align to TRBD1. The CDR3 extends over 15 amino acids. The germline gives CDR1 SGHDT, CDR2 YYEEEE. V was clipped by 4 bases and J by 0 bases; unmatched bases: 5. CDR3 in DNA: TGTGCCAGCAGCGGCCCGGGACAGGGCTCCTACGAGCAGTACTTC. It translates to CASSGPGQGSYEQYF.

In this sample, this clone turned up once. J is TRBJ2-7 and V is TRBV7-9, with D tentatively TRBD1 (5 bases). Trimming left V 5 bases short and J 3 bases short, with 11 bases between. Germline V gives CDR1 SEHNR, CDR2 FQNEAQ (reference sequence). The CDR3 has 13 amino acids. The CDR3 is CASSPDSNYEQYF. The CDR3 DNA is TGTGCCAGCAGCCCAGACAGTAACTACGAGCAGTACTTC.

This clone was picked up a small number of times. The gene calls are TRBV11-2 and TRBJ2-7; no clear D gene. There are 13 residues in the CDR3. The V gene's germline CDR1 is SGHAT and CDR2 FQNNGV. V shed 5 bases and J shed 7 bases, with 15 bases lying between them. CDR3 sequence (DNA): TGTGCCAGCAGCCCTACGGACCCCTGGGAGCAGTACTTC. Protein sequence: CASSPTDPWEQYF.

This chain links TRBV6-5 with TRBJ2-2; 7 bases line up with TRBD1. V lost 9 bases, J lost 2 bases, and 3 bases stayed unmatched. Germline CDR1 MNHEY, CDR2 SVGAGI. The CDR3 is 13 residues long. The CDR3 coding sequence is TGTGCCAGTGGGACAGACAACACCGGGGAGCTGTTTTTT. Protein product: CASGTDNTGELFF.

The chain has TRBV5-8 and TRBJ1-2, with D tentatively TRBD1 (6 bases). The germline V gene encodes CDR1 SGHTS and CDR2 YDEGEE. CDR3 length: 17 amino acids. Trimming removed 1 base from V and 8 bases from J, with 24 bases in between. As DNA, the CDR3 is TGTGCCAGCAGCTTGCGAGCCCAGAGGGGGGAGTATTGGGGCTACACCTTC. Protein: CASSLRAQRGEYWGYTF.

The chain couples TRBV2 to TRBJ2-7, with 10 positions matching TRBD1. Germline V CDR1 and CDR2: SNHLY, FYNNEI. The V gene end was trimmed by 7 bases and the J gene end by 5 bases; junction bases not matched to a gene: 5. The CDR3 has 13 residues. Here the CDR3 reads CASIGQGGHEQYF. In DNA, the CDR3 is TGTGCCAGCATCGGACAGGGGGGGCACGAGCAGTACTTC.